A selection of T cell receptor beta chains follows, all from one sample in a study of blood T cell repertoires in COVID-19. Assay used: immunoSEQ multiplex PCR; TCRdb lists only in-frame clones, some missing. The sample yields about 32,000 clones, roughly nine tenths seen once. What was sequenced was peripheral blood. The receptors were gathered from a man in his 60s with acute or convalescent COVID-19. The CDR3 runs from the conserved cysteine through the conserved F or W. The D gene is left open where the match is weak. Rows give clone size only sometimes, using once, few, many, or a class for an expanded clone.

V	D	size	length	J	CDR3	DNA
TRBV9	TRBD1	.	12	TRBJ1-2	CASSVKNRGQAF	TGTGCCAGCAGCGTTAAAAACAGGGGACAAGCATTC
TRBV6-1	.	.	15	TRBJ2-5	CASSPRQGWFETQYF	TGTGCCAGCAGTCCCCGCCAGGGGTGGTTTGAGACCCAGTACTTC
TRBV5-1	TRBD1	.	15	TRBJ1-4	CASSSGGWENEKLFF	TGCGCCAGCAGCTCAGGGGGGTGGGAAAATGAAAAACTGTTTTTT
TRBV18	.	.	13	TRBJ1-1	CASLTELNTEAFF	TGTGCCAGCTTAACAGAGTTGAACACTGAAGCTTTCTTT
TRBV18	TRBD1	.	18	TRBJ1-6	CASSPIKGGQGTDSPLHF	TGTGCCAGCTCACCAATTAAGGGGGGACAGGGGACCGACTCACCCCTCCACTTT
TRBV3-1/TRBV3-2	TRBD2	.	16	TRBJ2-3	CASSRLAGALSDTQYF	TGTGCCAGCAGCAGACTAGCGGGAGCGCTCTCAGATACGCAGTATTTT
TRBV18	.	few	16	TRBJ2-6	CASSPSRGNWANVLTF	TGTGCCAGCTCACCAAGTCGGGGGAATTGGGCCAACGTCCTGACTTTC
TRBV9	TRBD1	.	14	TRBJ1-1	CASSLGQVNTEAFF	TGTGCCAGCAGCCTAGGACAGGTTAACACTGAAGCTTTCTTT
TRBV6-1	TRBD1	.	13	TRBJ1-2	CASSFRDSYGYTF	TGTGCCAGCAGTTTCCGGGACAGCTATGGCTACACCTTC
TRBV10-3	.	.	15	TRBJ2-1	CAIRGSMGSYNEQFF	TGTGCCATCAGGGGGAGTATGGGCTCCTACAATGAGCAGTTCTTC
TRBV18	.	.	14	TRBJ2-2	CASSANSVAGELFF	TGTGCCAGCTCAGCTAATAGCGTGGCCGGGGAGCTGTTTTTT
TRBV7-9	.	.	12	TRBJ2-7	CASSLIGDEQYF	TGTGCCAGCAGCTTAATAGGGGACGAGCAGTACTTC
TRBV29-1	TRBD2	.	14	TRBJ2-1	CSVGGGSRYNEQFF	TGCAGCGTCGGCGGGGGTAGCCGCTACAATGAGCAGTTCTTC
TRBV6-1	.	.	14	TRBJ1-1	CASSEQSGNTEAFF	TGTGCCAGCAGTGAACAATCAGGGAACACTGAAGCTTTCTTT
TRBV30	TRBD2	.	15	TRBJ2-1	CAWSPPAGGPSEQFF	TGTGCCTGGAGTCCTCCCGCGGGAGGGCCTAGTGAGCAGTTCTTC
TRBV13	TRBD2	.	15	TRBJ2-1	CASRLAGGSYNEQFF	TGTGCCAGCAGATTAGCGGGAGGGTCCTACAATGAGCAGTTCTTC
TRBV29-1	.	.	14	TRBJ2-2	CSAEVSPSTGELFF	TGCAGCGCTGAAGTGTCCCCGTCCACCGGGGAGCTGTTTTTT
TRBV11-2	.	.	17	TRBJ2-2	CASSLEAYRGITGELFF	TGTGCCAGCAGCTTAGAAGCGTATAGGGGAATCACCGGGGAGCTGTTTTTT
TRBV14	.	.	17	TRBJ1-2	CASSPRGQTPFNYGYTF	TGTGCCAGCAGCCCCCGGGGTCAGACCCCATTTAACTATGGCTACACCTTC
TRBV9	TRBD2	.	16	TRBJ2-1	CASSPLGGRVYNEQFF	TGTGCCAGCAGCCCCCTGGGCGGGAGAGTCTACAATGAGCAGTTCTTC
TRBV7-2	TRBD1	once	14	TRBJ2-7	CASSFGTGYYEQYF	TGTGCCAGCAGCTTCGGGACAGGCTACTACGAGCAGTACTTC
TRBV28	.	.	15	TRBJ1-3	CASSGTPSSGNTIYF	TGTGCCAGCTCAGGGACACCAAGCTCTGGAAACACCATATATTTT
TRBV6-5	TRBD1	.	15	TRBJ1-4	CASRSQGATNEKLFF	TGTGCCAGCAGGTCACAGGGGGCAACTAATGAAAAACTGTTTTTT
TRBV19	.	.	16	TRBJ1-5	CASSIREATVAQPQHF	TGTGCCAGTAGTATAAGGGAGGCCACCGTAGCCCAGCCCCAGCATTTT